The 29 T cell receptor beta chains reported below all come from one sample, sequenced in a study of radiotherapy plus CTLA-4 blockade in lung cancer. Assay: immunoSEQ multiplex PCR; the TCRdb copy retains only in-frame clones and omits some. The profile shows 70,000 to 95,000 clones, about 87% of them singletons. The sample was peripheral blood, taken from a patient treated with radiotherapy plus ipilimumab. Every receptor here comes from a human donor with non-small cell lung cancer that progressed on radiotherapy plus ipilimumab.

The CDR3 nucleotides read TGTGCCAGCAGTTTAACTAGCGGGGGCCTGGATACGCAGTATTTT. It yields the protein CASSLTSGGLDTQYF. J is TRBJ2-3 and V is TRBV27; TRBD2 aligns across 11 bases. Germline V gene lookup returns CDR1 MNHEY and CDR2 SMNVEV (reference sequence). This CDR3 has 15 amino acids. With 2 bases clipped from V and 6 bases from J, the junction kept 4 bases outside the gene matches.

The rearrangement links TRBV7-2 to TRBJ1-2, with D unclear. Germline CDR1 is SGHTA and CDR2 is FQGNSA. Trimming removed 5 bases from V and 7 bases from J, with 11 bases in between. CDR3 length equals 12 residues. CDR3 sequence: CASSPSDPGYTF. The CDR3 nucleotides read TGTGCCAGCAGCCCCTCGGATCCTGGCTACACCTTC.

A few counts support this clone. The chain combines TRBV15 with TRBJ1-4; D is ambiguous. CDR3 length: 15 residues. Per germline, CDR1 LNHNV and CDR2 YYDKDF (reference sequence). The ends were cut back, 0 bases at V and 1 base at J, with 6 bases in the middle. CDR3: CATSRDRGTNEKLFF. The DNA for the CDR3 is TGTGCCACCAGCAGAGATCGGGGAACTAATGAAAAACTGTTTTTT.

The chain is built from TRBV6-1 and TRBJ2-7; tentatively, D is TRBD1 (6 bases). The CDR3 extends over 15 amino acids. V was cut by 7 bases and J by 3 bases, with 19 bases left in between. Germline CDR1 MNHNS, CDR2 SASEGT. The CDR3 nucleotides are TGTGCCAGCAATCTCGAAAGGGGGACAAACTACGAGCAGTACTTC. Translating it yields CASNLERGTNYEQYF.

The chain uses TRBV6-5 and TRBJ2-1, with 9 nucleotides matching TRBD2. This CDR3 is 15 amino acids long. Trimming cost V 4 bases and J 4 bases; bases outside gene matches: 5. From germline, CDR1 is MNHEY and CDR2 SVGAGI. DNA for the CDR3: TGTGCCAGCAGTTTGGGCGGGAGGGCTTACAATGAGCAGTTCTTC. Amino acid sequence: CASSLGGRAYNEQFF.

The rearrangement uses TRBV30 and TRBJ2-7, with 9 bases identical to TRBD2. This CDR3 contains 14 residues. Looked up from germline, CDR1 is GTSNPN and CDR2 is SVGIG (reference sequence). V lost 6 bases to trimming and J lost 4 bases; unmatched junction nucleotides: 10. The CDR3 sequence: CACLEREVRYEQYF. The DNA of the CDR3 is TGTGCCTGCCTTGAGCGGGAGGTGAGGTACGAGCAGTACTTC.

The V and J genes are TRBV19 and TRBJ1-5, with D maybe TRBD1 (5 bases). V lost 8 bases and J lost 1, with 15 bases in between. The CDR3 length is 15 residues. From germline, CDR1 is LNHDA and CDR2 SQIVND (reference sequence). The CDR3 DNA reads TGTGCCAGTCATCAGGCGGGACGCAGCAATCAGCCCCAGCATTTT. Amino acids: CASHQAGRSNQPQHF.

The chain uses TRBV4-1 and TRBJ2-3; 11 bases agree with TRBD2. Trimming took 3 bases from V and 5 from J; bases not matched to a gene: 7. CDR1 and CDR2 (germline): MGHRA, YSYEKL. The CDR3 totals 16 residues. The CDR3 bases are TGCGCCAGCAGCCAGTTAGCGGGGGGGCAGGGAGATACGCAGTATTTT. It yields the protein CASSQLAGGQGDTQYF.

The chain is built from TRBV9 and TRBJ2-5, with 8 bases lining up with TRBD1. V gave up 4 bases and J gave up 5 bases; unmatched junction bases: 13. The CDR3 totals 16 residues. Germline V CDR1 and CDR2: SGDLS, YYNGEE. In DNA form, the CDR3 reads TGTGCCAGCAGCTCAACACCGGCAGGGGGCGCGGAGACCCAGTACTTC. It is translated as CASSSTPAGGAETQYF.

The chain has TRBV28 and TRBJ1-6; 7 bases are a match to TRBD1. Germline V gene data show CDR1 as MDHEN and CDR2 as SYDVKM. The CDR3 covers 15 residues. J gave up 3 bases and V 6 bases, and 5 bases lay outside the gene matches. CDR3 sequence (DNA): TGTGCCAGCAGGCTCCGGGACAGCTATAATTCACCCCTCCACTTT. This encodes CASRLRDSYNSPLHF.

V is TRBV19 and J is TRBJ1-6; D uncertain. CDR3 length: 14 amino acids. The germline CDR1 and CDR2 sequences are LNHDA and SQIVND (reference sequence). V dropped 10 bases and J dropped 4 bases, with 14 bases sitting between them. For the CDR3, the DNA is TGTGCCACCACGGAGGTCGGGTATAATTCACCCCTCCACTTT. Its protein product is CATTEVGYNSPLHF.

The chain carries TRBV4-1 and TRBJ1-2; D is unclear. The CDR3 is made up of 16 amino acids. Trimming took 5 bases from V and 4 from J, leaving 20 bases between them. Germline V CDR1 and CDR2: MGHRA, YSYEKL. The CDR3 nucleotides read TGCGCCAGCAGCATTCGTCACTACCGAAAGACCTATGGCTACACCTTC. It specifies CASSIRHYRKTYGYTF.

The chain joins TRBV6-5 to TRBJ2-1; D is perhaps TRBD1 or TRBD2 (5 bases each). The CDR3 is 16 amino acids. Germline V gene lookup returns CDR1 MNHEY and CDR2 SVGAGI. V lost 0 bases and J lost 6, with 15 bases in between. This chain's CDR3 is CASSYSPPSGANEQFF. In nucleotides, the CDR3 is TGTGCCAGCAGTTACTCGCCTCCCTCCGGGGCCAATGAGCAGTTCTTC.

The CDR3 is CASSPTPFSYEQYF. In DNA, the CDR3 is TGCGCCAGCAGCCCAACCCCCTTCTCCTACGAGCAGTACTTC. The gene calls are TRBV5-1 and TRBJ2-7; no reliable D call. Per germline, CDR1 SGHRS and CDR2 YFSETQ. The CDR3 contains 14 residues. Trimming pared 4 bases from V and 0 bases from J, leaving 11 bases between.

The chain has TRBV4-1 and TRBJ2-7; D may match TRBD1 or TRBD2 (5 bases each). Looked up from germline, CDR1 is MGHRA and CDR2 is YSYEKL. This CDR3 has 14 amino acids. Trimming took off 4 bases at V and 3 bases at J, with 13 bases between the two ends. In DNA, the CDR3 is TGCGCCAGCAGCCTGACAGAGGGGAACTACGAGCAGTACTTC. Protein: CASSLTEGNYEQYF.

The chain links TRBV9 to TRBJ1-2, with D possibly matching TRBD1 (5 bases). Per germline, CDR1 SGDLS and CDR2 YYNGEE. The ends were cut back, 0 bases at V and 1 base at J, with 7 bases in the middle. The CDR3 length is 14 residues. In DNA, the CDR3 is TGTGCCAGCAGCGTAGGACAGAGTAACTATGGCTACACCTTC. This sequence encodes CASSVGQSNYGYTF.

The rearrangement uses TRBV5-5 and TRBJ1-6; the D gene is possibly TRBD1 (6 bases). The CDR3 is 15 residues long. V dropped 4 bases and J dropped 9 bases, with 17 bases sitting between them. Germline CDR1 and CDR2: SGHKS and YYEKEE (reference sequence). The CDR3 DNA reads TGTGCCAGCAGCATGCGACAGGAAGGAGGTTCACCCCTCCACTTT. Residues: CASSMRQEGGSPLHF.

The J gene is TRBJ2-2, the V gene TRBV27; unclear D gene. V was pared by 6 bases and J by 2 bases, with 4 bases between. From germline, CDR1 is MNHEY and CDR2 SMNVEV (reference sequence). The CDR3 extends over 12 amino acids. Here the CDR3 reads CASRDNTGELFF. The CDR3 coding sequence is TGTGCCAGCAGAGACAACACCGGGGAGCTGTTTTTT.

The chain combines TRBV14 with TRBJ1-5; D is unresolved. CDR3 length equals 13 residues. The V and J ends lost 4 bases and 10 bases respectively, with 14 bases between them. CDR1 is SGHDN, CDR2 FVKESK, per germline. The CDR3 protein is CASSRTRTAPQHF. CDR3 nucleotides: TGTGCCAGCAGCCGTACGAGGACGGCCCCCCAGCATTTT.

V usage is TRBV30 and J usage is TRBJ2-3; 10 bases align to TRBD1. Trimming removed 0 bases from V and 7 bases from J; junction bases left unmatched: 7. The CDR3 extends over 15 amino acids. In germline, CDR1 is GTSNPN, CDR2 SVGIG (reference sequence). CDR3 protein: CAWSVGTGAPNTQYF. Here the CDR3 DNA reads TGTGCCTGGAGTGTGGGGACAGGGGCACCTAATACGCAGTATTTT.

The chain has TRBV12-5 and TRBJ1-2, with D unresolved. This CDR3 comprises 14 residues. Germline V CDR1 and CDR2: LGHNT, FRNRAP. Trimming removed 1 base from V and 3 bases from J, with 9 bases in between. The CDR3 sequence is CASGLEAAYYGYTF. The CDR3 coding sequence is TGTGCTAGTGGTTTGGAGGCAGCCTACTATGGCTACACCTTC.

The chain recombines TRBV2 with TRBJ1-4; 9 positions agree with TRBD1. V lost 7 bases to trimming and J lost 8 bases; unmatched junction nucleotides: 11. The germline CDR1 and CDR2 sequences are SNHLY and FYNNEI. This CDR3 has 15 residues. The CDR3 region has the DNA TGTGCCAGCACCCCCCAGGGACAGGGTGGAGAAAAACTGTTTTTT. Translation gives CASTPQGQGGEKLFF. The full variable domain, in which reference TRBV2 and TRBJ1-4 provide the parts outside the CDR3, is EPEVTQTPSHQVTQMGQEVILRCVPISNHLYFYWYRQILGQKVEFLVSFYNNEISEKSEIFDDQFSVERPDGSNFTLKIRSTKLEDSAMYFCASTPQGQGGEKLFFGSGTQLSVL.

V gene TRBV4-1 combines with J gene TRBJ2-1, with TRBD1 matching 12 bases. Germline CDR1 and CDR2: MGHRA and YSYEKL. Germline trimming cut 2 bases from V and 4 bases from J; bases unmatched to any gene: 6. The CDR3 loop spans 17 amino acids. The CDR3 region is CASSQPGQGARYNEQFF. The CDR3 DNA sequence: TGCGCCAGCAGCCAACCGGGACAGGGGGCGCGTTACAATGAGCAGTTCTTC.

The J gene is TRBJ2-2, the V gene TRBV7-8, with 7 positions matching TRBD2. This CDR3 is 16 amino acids long. J gave up 4 bases and V 4 bases, and 9 bases lay outside the gene matches. Germline V gene lookup returns CDR1 SGHVS and CDR2 FQNEAQ. CDR3 amino acids: CASSSSAGRATGELFF. CDR3 coding DNA: TGTGCCAGCAGCTCATCAGCGGGAAGGGCCACCGGGGAGCTGTTTTTT.

The V and J genes are TRBV9 and TRBJ2-5, with 10 positions matching TRBD1. CDR1 and CDR2 (germline): SGDLS, YYNGEE. With V trimmed by 0 bases and J by 4 bases, 6 bases remained unmatched. CDR3 length equals 16 residues. CDR3 loop: CASSVGGTGVRETQYF. CDR3 coding DNA: TGTGCCAGCAGCGTAGGGGGGACAGGGGTCCGAGAGACCCAGTACTTC.

The chain couples TRBV2 to TRBJ1-3, with a weak D call TRBD1 (5 bases). Trimming stripped 6 bases from V and 4 bases from J, with 13 bases between. Germline V lookup: CDR1 SNHLY, CDR2 FYNNEI. This CDR3 has 14 amino acids. This CDR3 reads CASREGTVGNTIYF. The CDR3 region has the DNA TGTGCCAGCAGGGAGGGGACGGTAGGAAACACCATATATTTT.

In DNA, the CDR3 is TGTGCCAGCAGCGCTTCTCGGTCCGGGACCCAGTACTTC. Protein sequence: CASSASRSGTQYF. The rearrangement links TRBV14 to TRBJ2-5; D gene uncertain. V lost 5 bases, J lost 7 bases, and 14 bases lay in between. Per the germline V gene, CDR1 is SGHDN and CDR2 is FVKESK. The CDR3 is 13 residues long.

This clone was counted once. V and J are TRBV7-3 and TRBJ2-2, with 7 bases matching TRBD2. V lost 5 bases and J lost 0; bases outside the gene matches: 6. The germline gives CDR1 SGHTA, CDR2 FQGTGA. CDR3 length: 16 amino acids. The CDR3 DNA follows: TGTGCCAGCAGCCCTAGCGGCATCGCGAACACCGGGGAGCTGTTTTTT. It encodes CASSPSGIANTGELFF. The complete variable domain, with remaining parts taken from reference TRBV7-3 and TRBJ2-2, reads GAGVSQTPSNKVTEKGKYVELRCDPISGHTALYWYRQSLGQGPEFLIYFQGTGAADDSGLPNDRFFAVRPEGSVSTLKIQRTERGDSAVYLCASSPSGIANTGELFFGEGSRLTVL.

The chain recombines TRBV12-5 with TRBJ2-7; D is unclear. With 5 bases removed from V and 2 bases from J, the gap between germline ends came to 13 bases. The CDR3 is 14 amino acids. Germline values: CDR1 LGHNT, CDR2 FRNRAP. CDR3 residues: CASGLTPITYEQYF. For the CDR3, the DNA is TGTGCTAGTGGTCTTACTCCCATCACCTACGAGCAGTACTTC.